This TCR beta chain was observed in a study of blood T cell repertoires in COVID-19. Authors' methods: Estimation of nucleated cell counts was performed using reference gene primer amplification. The assay was immunoSEQ multiplex PCR, and TCRdb's table has in-frame clones only and misses some. For V, J and clone size, that table is used; D and trimming come from the DNA. The profile shows about 150,000 clones, around 81% of them singletons. Germline lookup yields CDR1 SGHTA and CDR2 FQGNSA. The germline V and J ends were trimmed by 1 base and 0 bases, with 13 bases remaining between them. The CDR3 extends over 16 amino acids. Recovered participants had two consecutive negative NP/OP PCR tests, healthcare professional clearance, or symptom resolution.

This clonotype originated in a woman between 40 and 55 years old who had recovered from COVID-19. Material: PBMCs or T cells enriched from blood (not recorded which). This chain joins TRBV7-2 and TRBJ2-7; perhaps TRBD2 as D (6 bases). CDR3 region: CASSLEGLGSSYEQYF. For the CDR3, the DNA is TGTGCCAGCAGCTTAGAAGGCCTCGGGAGCTCCTACGAGCAGTACTTC.